Reported below is one T cell receptor (beta chain). Its antigen is not identified. This specimen comes from a study of monozygotic twins with inflammatory bowel disease. Points from the study as a whole: IBD patients carried less diverse TCRbeta repertoires (inverse Simpson) than healthy co-twins.

Germline-derived CDR1 and CDR2 are SNHLY and FYNNEI. The CDR3 sequence is 15 residues long. Template switching was used to attach UMIs, which incorporated a 6-nucleotide sample barcode. TCRdb reprocessed the 5' RACE reads, keeping one entry per CDR3 protein, no DNA. The sample holds some 130,000 distinct CDR3 sequences. The sequenced material came from blood. The TCR originated in a human donor with ulcerative colitis or Crohn's disease, or a healthy co-twin of an affected twin (not recorded which). The chain links TRBV2 to TRBJ2-5; TCRdb picks TRBD1, but there is no DNA to check that call. CDR3 protein: CASSRETGVQETQYF. The whole variable domain, filled in from reference TRBV2 and TRBJ2-5, reads EPEVTQTPSHQVTQMGQEVILRCVPISNHLYFYWYRQILGQKVEFLVSFYNNEISEKSEIFDDQFSVERPDGSNFTLKIRSTKLEDSAMYFCASSRETGVQETQYFGPGTRLLVL.